This T cell receptor beta chain was sequenced in a study of blood T cell repertoires in COVID-19 (dated by TCRdb to about 2020). For the study in its entirety: Collaborator samples came from the United States, Italy and Spain and covered acute and convalescent phases of COVID-19. Deeply sampled blood TCRbeta repertoires from subjects exposed to, actively infected with, or recovered from COVID-19 were included in the dataset. The repertoires were released in a freely available public database meant as a resource for research on the immune response to SARS-CoV-2. The prospective study material was composed of cDNA or gDNA derived from T cells, B-cell-depleted T cells, or PBMCs. Where available, HLA class I and class II types were taken from metadata supplied by the sample provider and were not determined by assay-based typing. The samples were drawn from two sources: the first 160 participants of the ongoing ImmuneRACE study, and 1,000 to 1,500 subjects contributed by 6 global collaborators. The sample metadata nearly always contained a de-identified subject ID, COVID-19 status, age in years and sex. Study-wide conclusions, independent of this receptor: How much clinical and demographic metadata was included differed by source and by participant, and the metadata was provided uncurated.

CDR1 and CDR2 are drawn from the germline V gene (reference sequence): SGHNT, YYREEE. From the cysteine through the phenylalanine, the CDR3 covers 12 amino acids. Left in the record is the CDR3 DNA by itself, 36 bases read in frame from the first base. The V and J ends are trimmed by 0 bases and 4 bases, leaving 4 bases between them. The immunoSEQ Assay, a bias-controlled multiplex PCR, was used to amplify TCRbeta CDR3 regions from genomic DNA. As for the original processing: The number of nucleated cells in each sample was estimated by amplification of reference gene primers within the assay. Sequence reads were collapsed and filtered to measure the absolute abundance of every unique TCRbeta CDR3 rearrangement. For each sample, productive Simpson clonality was calculated by taking the square root of Simpson's diversity index across productive rearrangements. TCRdb re-hosts the immuneACCESS table, in-frame sequences only. Its copies lack some clones; in the studies checked, an unresolved V gene accounts for under half of them, and the cause for the rest is not known. V, J and clone size reflect that table, while D and trimming were determined from the DNA. A total of around 250,000 clones appear in this sample, around 85% of them only once. The ten most abundant clones make up roughly 6.3% of the sample.

Collaborating institutions collected whole blood in K2EDTA tubes following their own protocols. Collaborator samples were shipped for TCRbeta analysis as frozen whole blood, isolated PBMCs, or DNA extracted from either sample type. In regard to this clone: What antigen it recognizes has not been identified. Base qualities are not provided; no much larger clone lies one nucleotide away.

The TCR sequence derives from a man between 60 and 70 years old with acute or convalescent COVID-19. The sample comprised peripheral blood. The chain joins TRBV5-4 to TRBJ1-2, with no confidently assigned D gene. The nucleotide sequence is given as TGTGCCAGCAGCTTGGCCCGCTATGGCTACACCTTC. Its coded protein is CASSLARYGYTF. Full variable domain (CDR3 extended with the reference TRBV5-4 and TRBJ1-2 proteins): ETGVTQSPTHLIKTRGQQVTLRCSSQSGHNTVSWYQQALGQGPQFIFQYYREEENGRGNFPPRFSGLQFPNYSSELNVNALELDDSALYLCASSLARYGYTFGSGTRLTVV.